The T cell receptor beta chain described here comes from a study of response to subunit inactivated influenza vaccine. One entry per CDR3 protein, called by TCRdb with MiXCR from the RT-PCR reads. This sample yields hundreds of thousands of distinct CDR3 sequences, of which approximately 17% are seen a single time; about a tenth belongs to the top ten. This clonotype was obtained from a man aged 45 to 65 who received an inactivated influenza vaccine. The sample in question was PBMCs from blood, obtained roughly 5 days after vaccination.

The CDR3 bases are TGTGCCAGCAAGACAGGGGTTAGGGCAGATACGCAGTATTTT. Protein sequence: CASKTGVRADTQYF. V is TRBV7-8 and J is TRBJ2-3, with 8 bases lining up with TRBD1. In germline, CDR1 is SGHVS, CDR2 FQNEAQ. V lost 7 bases to trimming and J lost 4 bases; unmatched junction nucleotides: 7. The CDR3 spans 14 residues. Combining the CDR3 with reference TRBV7-8 and TRBJ2-3 gives the whole variable domain GAGVSQSPRYKVAKRGQDVALRCDPISGHVSLFWYQQALGQGPEFLTYFQNEAQLDKSGLPSDRFFAERPEGSVSTLKIQRTQQEDSAVYLCASKTGVRADTQYFGPGTRLTVL.